The entry below describes one T cell receptor beta chain. Its antigen is undetermined. There are 13 residues in the CDR3. The germline V gene encodes CDR1 SQVTM and CDR2 ANQGSEA. V was shortened by 3 bases and J by 4 bases, with 12 bases between the two germline ends. Both 60 Vbeta primers and 13 Jbeta primers went into the PCR. The method was immunoSEQ multiplex PCR; TCRdb's version includes in-frame clones alone and lacks a portion of them. The sample holds about 170,000 clones; around 83% are singletons and the top ten take just over 2.5%. These data belong to a study of cytomegalovirus exposure and HLA in healthy donors. Overall study results and limits: V segments that were indistinguishable, TRBV6-2 and TRBV6-3 among them, were omitted from analysis.

The sequence derives from a young man in good health and CMV-seropositive. V is TRBV29-1 and J is TRBJ2-5, with D maybe TRBD2 (6 bases). Sequencing was performed on PBMCs. CDR3 amino acids: CSVDRGGSETQYF. CDR3 DNA sequence: TGCAGCGTTGATCGTGGGGGGTCAGAGACCCAGTACTTC.